Sequencing of this T cell receptor beta chain was carried out in a study of T-cell memory formation after mild COVID-19. Findings of the study overall: Some SARS-CoV-2-responding clones were already detected in memory before infection.

Employing constant-segment primers, 5'RACE generated TCR alpha and TCR beta cDNA libraries bearing sample barcodes and UMIs. TCRdb itself ran the 5' RACE reads through MiXCR, one entry per CDR3 protein. The sample yields about 560,000 distinct CDR3 sequences, 15% to 20% seen once. This clonotype was picked up a small number of times. As yet, its antigen is unknown. Sample: PBMCs or a T cell subset sorted from them (not recorded which). The TCR comes from an adult woman who had mild COVID-19 (a few samples of this study predate the infection). Cell type and time point are not known.

Here the CDR3 reads CASEETQYF. As DNA, the CDR3 is TGTGCCAGCGAGGAGACCCAGTACTTC. The chain links TRBV7-3 to TRBJ2-5; D unclear. The CDR3 is made up of 9 amino acids. The germline V gene has CDR1 SGHTA and CDR2 FQGTGA. V lost 8 bases to trimming and J lost 5 bases, with 3 bases between them.